This T cell receptor (beta chain) came from a study of T cell responses to AZD1222 COVID-19 vaccine. The data were produced by immunoSEQ multiplex PCR, yet TCRdb's version contains in-frame clones alone and is incomplete. Found here are 60,000 to 75,000 clones, approximately 80% of them singletons; the top ten hold roughly 3.5%. The sample consisted of peripheral blood, taken 28 days after the second AZD1222 dose. This TCR was recovered from an adult who received the AZD1222 COVID-19 vaccine.

The CDR3 region is CASSASTGYETQYF. The CDR3 nucleotides are TGTGCCAGCAGTGCATCCACAGGATACGAGACCCAGTACTTC. The genes are TRBV28 and TRBJ2-5; tentative D call: TRBD1 (5 bases). Trimming stripped 5 bases from V and 5 bases from J, with 15 bases between. Germline V gene sequence: CDR1 MDHEN, CDR2 SYDVKM. CDR3 length: 14 residues.